The entry below describes one T cell receptor (beta chain). These data belong to a study of blood T cell repertoires in COVID-19. Study-level information: PBMCs, B-cell-depleted T cells, or T cells were the source of the cDNA or gDNA that made up the material.

Looked up from germline, CDR1 is SGHRS and CDR2 is YFSETQ. Trimming removed 4 bases from V and 4 bases from J; junction bases left unmatched: 5. There are 15 residues in the CDR3. Assay used: immunoSEQ multiplex PCR; TCRdb lists only in-frame clones, some missing. Of around 300,000 clones in the sample, 85% to 90% are singletons; the top ten hold around 2%. Participants came from around 25 US areas, aged roughly 18 to 89 years. This chain uses TRBV5-1 with TRBJ2-2, with 9 bases lining up with TRBD1. This sequence originates from a woman aged 18 to 35 who had recovered from COVID-19. The sequenced sample consisted of PBMCs or T cells enriched from blood (not recorded which). DNA for the CDR3: TGCGCCAGCAGCAGTGGGACAGGGATCACCGGGGAGCTGTTTTTT. It encodes CASSSGTGITGELFF.